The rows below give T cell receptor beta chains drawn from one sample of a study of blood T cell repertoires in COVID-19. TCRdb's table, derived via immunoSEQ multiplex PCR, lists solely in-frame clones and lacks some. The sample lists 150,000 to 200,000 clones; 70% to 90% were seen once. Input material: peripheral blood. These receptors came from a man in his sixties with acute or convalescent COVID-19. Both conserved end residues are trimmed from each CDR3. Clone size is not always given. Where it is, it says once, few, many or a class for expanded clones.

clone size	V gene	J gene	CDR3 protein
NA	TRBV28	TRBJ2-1	AGERGGSTHEQF
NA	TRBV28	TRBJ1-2	ASTYRDRDYYGYT
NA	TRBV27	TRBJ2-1	ASSRDRGYEQF
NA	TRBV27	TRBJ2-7	ASSFKEGYEQY
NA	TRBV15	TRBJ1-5	ATSLSDEKPQH
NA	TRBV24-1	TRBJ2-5	ATSDPLAGMETQY
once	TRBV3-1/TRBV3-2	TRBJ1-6	ASSPQGDRNSPLH
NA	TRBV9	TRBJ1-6	ASSAFVNSPLH
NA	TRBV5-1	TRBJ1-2	ASNRDSSYPNYGYT
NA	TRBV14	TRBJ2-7	ASSLGLGFDEQY
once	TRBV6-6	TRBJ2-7	ASSYRTSGFVYEQY
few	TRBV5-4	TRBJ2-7	ASSWDSSYEQY
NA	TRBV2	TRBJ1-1	ASSDRDRDEAF
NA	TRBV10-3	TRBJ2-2	AIRAGGPTGELF
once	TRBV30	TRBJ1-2	AWREGTGVAYGYT
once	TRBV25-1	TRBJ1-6	ASSDYTLIH
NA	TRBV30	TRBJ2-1	AWSVSRSSGGYNEQF
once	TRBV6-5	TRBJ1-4	ASSPQATNEKLF
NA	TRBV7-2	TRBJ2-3	ASSAGDTQY
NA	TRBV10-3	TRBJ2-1	AIRGGDHNEQF
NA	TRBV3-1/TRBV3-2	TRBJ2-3	ASSQGVGSGRHRTDTQY
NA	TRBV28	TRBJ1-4	ASSTRTGPAYEKLF
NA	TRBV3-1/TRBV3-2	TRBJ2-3	ASSQGPDTQY
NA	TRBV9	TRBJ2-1	ASSGPGTGTYNEQF
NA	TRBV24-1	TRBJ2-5	ATSDYREGDETQY
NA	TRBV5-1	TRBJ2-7	ASSIARGGRPYEQY
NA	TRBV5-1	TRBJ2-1	ASRGGVEQF
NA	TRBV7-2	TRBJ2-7	ASSSPVTGSYEQY
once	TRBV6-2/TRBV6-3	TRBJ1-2	ASSSGQVLNYGYT
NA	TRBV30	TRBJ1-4	AWSVGREATNEKLF
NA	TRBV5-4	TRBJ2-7	ASSPGGRGYEQY
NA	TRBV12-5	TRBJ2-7	ASAQGASGYEQY
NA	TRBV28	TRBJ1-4	ASCRGREKLF
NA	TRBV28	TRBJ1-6	ASSLRRLTGGYNSPLH
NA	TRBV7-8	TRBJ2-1	ASAQSVSYNEQF
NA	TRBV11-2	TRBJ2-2	ASTRGLELF
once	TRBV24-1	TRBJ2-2	ATSDFQGDSNTGELF
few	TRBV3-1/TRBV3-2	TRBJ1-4	ASSQAGGGLC
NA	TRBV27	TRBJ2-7	ASSLSGPGTVDEQY
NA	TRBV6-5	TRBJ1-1	ASSYTGTANTEAF
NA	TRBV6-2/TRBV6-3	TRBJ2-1	ASSYARGVARDTYNEQF
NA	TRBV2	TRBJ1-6	ASNEKSSYNSPLH
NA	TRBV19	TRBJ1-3	ASSLHPTGTGNTIY
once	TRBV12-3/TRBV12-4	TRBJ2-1	AQGAGNEQF
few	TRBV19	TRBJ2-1	ASSIASPYPNNEQF
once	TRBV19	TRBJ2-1	ASSILGRYRGAPRGNEQF